This T cell receptor (beta chain) was retrieved from a study of blood T cell repertoires in COVID-19. The overall study: Acute-phase and convalescent COVID-19 samples originated in the United States, Italy and Spain. T cells, B-cell-depleted T cells, or PBMCs provided the cDNA or gDNA that served as material.

The CDR3 is made up of 15 amino acids. Per germline, CDR1 MNHEY and CDR2 SVGEGT. Deletions cut 5 bases from V and 4 bases from J, with 17 bases between. Per the original data handling: Amplified reference gene primers provided the basis for estimating nucleated cell counts. This table comes from immunoSEQ multiplex PCR, and its TCRdb copy is limited to in-frame clones, with some not included. V and J calls and clone size follow that table, whereas D and trimming were derived from the DNA. The sample lists tens of thousands of clones, 88% occurring once. Sequencing was carried out using peripheral blood. The sequence came from a human donor in a cohort sampled during active COVID-19. The genes are TRBV6-2 or TRBV6-3 and TRBJ2-5; D is undetermined. The CDR3, as DNA: TGTGCCAGCAGTCAATCAGCGCTGGTCGGAGAGACCCAGTACTTC. Its protein product is CASSQSALVGETQYF.